This note documents a single TCR beta chain sequence. Antigen specificity is unknown. Primers included in the PCR were 60 Vbeta and 13 Jbeta primers. Profiling relied on immunoSEQ multiplex PCR, and the TCRdb table lists in-frame clones only, not all of them. The data show about 210,000 clones, 65% to 85% seen once. The data were taken from a study of cytomegalovirus exposure and HLA in healthy donors. Study-wide results and caveats: Data from an earlier analysis indicated that most TCR beta V segments were productive either about 87% or about 30% of the time.

V dropped 1 base and J dropped 1 base, with 13 bases sitting between them. CDR3 size: 15 residues. Germline V gene data show CDR1 as SQVTM and CDR2 as ANQGSEA. The TCR was taken from a man in his forties in good health and CMV-seropositive. The sequenced sample was PBMCs. The chain carries TRBV29-1 and TRBJ1-2; possibly TRBD1 for D (6 bases). CDR3 in DNA: TGCAGCGTTGAAGCAGGGGCAGGAAATAACTATGGCTACACCTTC. This encodes CSVEAGAGNNYGYTF.